The text below deals with one T cell receptor (beta chain). Trimming took off 1 base at V and 4 bases at J, with 8 bases between the two ends. Per the germline V gene, CDR1 is MNHNS and CDR2 is SASEGT. The CDR3 covers 15 residues. This sample was taken from a study of blood T cell repertoires in COVID-19. Study background: Specimens from acute and convalescent COVID-19 originated in the United States, Italy and Spain. T cells, B-cell-depleted T cells, or PBMCs supplied cDNA or gDNA.

Adults between roughly 18 and 89 years of age took part from 20 to 25 US areas. The table came from immunoSEQ multiplex PCR; TCRdb's copy has only in-frame clones and leaves some out. The sample records about 190,000 clones, 82% being singletons. The gene calls are TRBV6-1 and TRBJ1-6; D is possibly TRBD1 (5 bases). This sequence originates from a woman in her sixties or seventies with acute COVID-19. What was sequenced was PBMCs or T cells enriched from blood (not recorded which). The CDR3 is CASSEGPGYNSPLHF. The DNA for the CDR3 is TGTGCCAGCAGTGAAGGCCCAGGGTATAATTCACCCCTCCACTTT.